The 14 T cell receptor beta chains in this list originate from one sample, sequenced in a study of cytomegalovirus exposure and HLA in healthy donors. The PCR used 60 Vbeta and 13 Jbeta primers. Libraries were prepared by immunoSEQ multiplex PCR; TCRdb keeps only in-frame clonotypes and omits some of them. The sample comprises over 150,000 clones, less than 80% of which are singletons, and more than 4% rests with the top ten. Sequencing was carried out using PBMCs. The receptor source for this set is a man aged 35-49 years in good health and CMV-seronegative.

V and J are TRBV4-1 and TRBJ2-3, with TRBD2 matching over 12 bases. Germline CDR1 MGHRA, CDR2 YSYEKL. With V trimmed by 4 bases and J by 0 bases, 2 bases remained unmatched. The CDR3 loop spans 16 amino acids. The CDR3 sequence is CASSLGLAGSTDTQYF. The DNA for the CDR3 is TGCGCCAGCAGCCTCGGACTAGCGGGGAGCACAGATACGCAGTATTTT.

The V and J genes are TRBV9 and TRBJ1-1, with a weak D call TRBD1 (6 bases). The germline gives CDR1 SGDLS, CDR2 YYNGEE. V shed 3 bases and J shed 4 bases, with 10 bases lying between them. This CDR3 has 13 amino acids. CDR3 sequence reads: CASSGGGGTEAFF. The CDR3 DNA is TGTGCCAGCAGCGGAGGGGGGGGCACTGAAGCTTTCTTT.

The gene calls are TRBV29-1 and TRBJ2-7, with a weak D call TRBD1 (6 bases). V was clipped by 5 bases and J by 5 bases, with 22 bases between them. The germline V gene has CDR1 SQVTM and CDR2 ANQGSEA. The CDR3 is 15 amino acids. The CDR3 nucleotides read TGCAGCGTTCAGGGGACGGGTGCAGGGACCCACGAGCAGTACTTC. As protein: CSVQGTGAGTHEQYF.

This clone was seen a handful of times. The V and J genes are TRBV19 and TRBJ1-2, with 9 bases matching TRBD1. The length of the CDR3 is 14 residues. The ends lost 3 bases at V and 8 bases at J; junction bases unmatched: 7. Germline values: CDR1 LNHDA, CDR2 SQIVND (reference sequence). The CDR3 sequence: CASSIGTGNEGYTF. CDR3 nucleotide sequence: TGTGCCAGTAGTATTGGGACAGGGAATGAGGGCTACACCTTC.

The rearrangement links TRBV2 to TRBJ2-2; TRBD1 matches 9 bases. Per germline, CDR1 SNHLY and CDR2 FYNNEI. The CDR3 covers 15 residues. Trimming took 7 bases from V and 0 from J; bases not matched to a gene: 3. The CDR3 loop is CASKWTGANTGELFF. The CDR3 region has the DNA TGTGCCAGCAAGTGGACAGGGGCGAACACCGGGGAGCTGTTTTTT.

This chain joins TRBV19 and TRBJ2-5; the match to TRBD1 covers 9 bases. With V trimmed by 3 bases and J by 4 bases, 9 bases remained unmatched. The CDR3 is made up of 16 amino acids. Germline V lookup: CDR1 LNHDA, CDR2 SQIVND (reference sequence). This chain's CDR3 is CASSIARTGARETQYF. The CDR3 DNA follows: TGTGCCAGTAGTATCGCCAGGACAGGGGCGAGAGAGACCCAGTACTTC.

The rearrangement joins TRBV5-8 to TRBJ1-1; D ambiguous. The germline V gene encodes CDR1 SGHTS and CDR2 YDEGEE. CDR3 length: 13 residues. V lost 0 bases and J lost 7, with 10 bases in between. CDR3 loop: CASSLGHRVEAFF. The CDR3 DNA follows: TGTGCCAGCAGCTTGGGCCATCGAGTTGAAGCTTTCTTT.

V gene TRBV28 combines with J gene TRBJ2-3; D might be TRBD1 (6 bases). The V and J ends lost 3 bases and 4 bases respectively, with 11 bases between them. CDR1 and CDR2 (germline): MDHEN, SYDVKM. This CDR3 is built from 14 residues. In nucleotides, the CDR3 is TGTGCCAGCAGTTTTGGGGGCCGCGCAGATACGCAGTATTTT. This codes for CASSFGGRADTQYF.

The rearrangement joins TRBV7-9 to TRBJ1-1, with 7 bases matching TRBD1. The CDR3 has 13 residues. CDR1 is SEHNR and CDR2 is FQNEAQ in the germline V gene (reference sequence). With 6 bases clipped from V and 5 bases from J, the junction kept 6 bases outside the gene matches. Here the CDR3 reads CASSPLQGTEAFF. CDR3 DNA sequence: TGTGCCAGCAGTCCTTTACAGGGGACTGAAGCTTTCTTT. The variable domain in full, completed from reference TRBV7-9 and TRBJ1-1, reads DTGVSQNPRHKITKRGQNVTFRCDPISEHNRLYWYRQTLGQGPEFLTYFQNEAQLEKSRLLSDRFSAERPKGSFSTLEIQRTEQGDSAMYLCASSPLQGTEAFFGQGTRLTVV.

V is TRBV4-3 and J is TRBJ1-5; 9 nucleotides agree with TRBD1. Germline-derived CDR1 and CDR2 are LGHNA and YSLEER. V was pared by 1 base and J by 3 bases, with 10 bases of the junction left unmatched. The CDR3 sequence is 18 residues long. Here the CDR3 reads CASSQAVTWDRDNQPQHF. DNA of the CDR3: TGCGCCAGCAGCCAAGCTGTAACCTGGGACAGGGACAATCAGCCCCAGCATTTT.

CDR3 bases: TGTGCCAGCAGCAAGGGGGGCACAGATACGCAGTATTTT. This translates into CASSKGGTDTQYF. This chain uses TRBV6-5 with TRBJ2-3; D might be TRBD1 (6 bases). The CDR3 length is 13 residues. Trimming stripped 6 bases from V and 1 base from J, with 8 bases between. Germline V gene sequence: CDR1 MNHEY, CDR2 SVGAGI.

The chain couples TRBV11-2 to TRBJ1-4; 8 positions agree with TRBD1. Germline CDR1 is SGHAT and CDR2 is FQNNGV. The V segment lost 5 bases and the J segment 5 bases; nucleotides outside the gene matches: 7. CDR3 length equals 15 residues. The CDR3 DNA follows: TGTGCCAGCAGCCTCGACAGGGGTCGGAATGAAAAACTGTTTTTT. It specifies CASSLDRGRNEKLFF. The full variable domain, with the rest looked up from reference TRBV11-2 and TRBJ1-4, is EAGVAQSPRYKIIEKRQSVAFWCNPISGHATLYWYQQILGQGPKLLIQFQNNGVVDDSQLPKDRFSAERLKGVDSTLKIQPAKLEDSAVYLCASSLDRGRNEKLFFGSGTQLSVL.

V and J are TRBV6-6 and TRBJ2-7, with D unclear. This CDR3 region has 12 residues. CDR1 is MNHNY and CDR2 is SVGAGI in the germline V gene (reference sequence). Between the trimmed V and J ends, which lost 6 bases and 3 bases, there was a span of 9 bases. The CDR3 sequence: CASSLRDYEQYF. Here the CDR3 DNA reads TGTGCCAGCAGCCTGCGCGACTACGAGCAGTACTTC.

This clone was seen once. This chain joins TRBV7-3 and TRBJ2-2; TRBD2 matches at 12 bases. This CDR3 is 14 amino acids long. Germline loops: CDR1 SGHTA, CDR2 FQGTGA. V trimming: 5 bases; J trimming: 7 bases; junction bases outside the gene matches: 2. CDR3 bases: TGTGCCAGCAGCCAGGGACTAGCGGGCGGGGAGCTGTTTTTT. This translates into CASSQGLAGGELFF.